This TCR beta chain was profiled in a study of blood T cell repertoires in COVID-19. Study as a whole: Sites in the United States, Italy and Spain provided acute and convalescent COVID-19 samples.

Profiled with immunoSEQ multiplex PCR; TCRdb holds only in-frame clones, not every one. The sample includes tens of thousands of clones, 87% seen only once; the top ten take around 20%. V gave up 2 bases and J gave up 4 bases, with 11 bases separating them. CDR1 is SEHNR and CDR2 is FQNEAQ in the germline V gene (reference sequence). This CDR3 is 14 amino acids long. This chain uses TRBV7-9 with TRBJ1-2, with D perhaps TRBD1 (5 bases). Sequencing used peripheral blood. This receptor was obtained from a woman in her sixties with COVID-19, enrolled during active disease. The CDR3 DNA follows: TGTGCCAGCAGCTTACAGGGACTGATCTATGGCTACACCTTC. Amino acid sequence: CASSLQGLIYGYTF.